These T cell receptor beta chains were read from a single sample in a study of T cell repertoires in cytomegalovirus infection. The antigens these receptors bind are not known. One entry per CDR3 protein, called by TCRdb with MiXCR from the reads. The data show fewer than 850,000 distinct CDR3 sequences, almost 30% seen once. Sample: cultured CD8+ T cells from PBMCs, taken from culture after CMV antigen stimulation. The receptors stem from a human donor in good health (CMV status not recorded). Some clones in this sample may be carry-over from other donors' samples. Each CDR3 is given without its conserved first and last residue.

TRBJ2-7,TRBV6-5,ASSKTSGGPYEQY
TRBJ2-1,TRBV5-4,ASSYDASSYNEQF
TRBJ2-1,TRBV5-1,ASSFVPKLSSYNEQF
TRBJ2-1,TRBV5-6,ASSLGAPLYEQF
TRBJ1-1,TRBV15,ATSRGRGSTEAF
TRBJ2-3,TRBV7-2,ASSLIAGGPDTQY
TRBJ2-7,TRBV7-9,ASSSSQMGRGRDEQY
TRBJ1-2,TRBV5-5,ASSFPGAEGYT
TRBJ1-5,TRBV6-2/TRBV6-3,ASSYAGQGDQPQH
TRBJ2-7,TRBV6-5,ASSYSTGGGEQY
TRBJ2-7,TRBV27,ASRFTGVYEQY
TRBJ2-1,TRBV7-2,ASSLGGQGLNEQF
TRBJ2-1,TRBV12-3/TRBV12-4,ASNQPRGRNEQF
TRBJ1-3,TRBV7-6,ASSSDAGPS
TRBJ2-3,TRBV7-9,ASSTNTGAITDTQY
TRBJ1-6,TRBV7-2,ASSLRERVSYNSPLH
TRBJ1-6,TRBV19,ASTDQSSYNSPLH
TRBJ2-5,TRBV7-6,ASSSSRDKRQETQY
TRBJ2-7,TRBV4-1,ASSLEGTALYEQY
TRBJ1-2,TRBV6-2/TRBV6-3,ASSYGNGGYT
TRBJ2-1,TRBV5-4,ASSRRGTGSNNEQF
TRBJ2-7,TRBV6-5,ASSYSPSGGASSEQY
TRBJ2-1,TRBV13,ASSLSQGAGYNEQF
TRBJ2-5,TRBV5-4,ASSQFGQKETQY
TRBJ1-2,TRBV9,ASSEPLKPGGLSGYT
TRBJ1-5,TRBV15,ATVNRDLDSNQPQH
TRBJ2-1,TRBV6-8,ASSYLPEGLRREQF
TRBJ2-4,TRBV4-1,ASSQARDNIQY
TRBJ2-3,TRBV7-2,ASSTNPDQGPSLSDTQY
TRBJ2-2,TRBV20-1,SARDAGTESTGELF
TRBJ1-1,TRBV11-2,ASSSNGIWAF
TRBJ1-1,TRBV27,ASSFGMVNTEAF
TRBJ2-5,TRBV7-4,ASSSPGLAGVEIETQY
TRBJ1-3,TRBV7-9,ASGRWQASGNTIY
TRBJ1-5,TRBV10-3,AISESMRSSNQPQH
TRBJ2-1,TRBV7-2,ASSLYLSGGNYNEQF
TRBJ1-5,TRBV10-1,ASSADSYNQPQH
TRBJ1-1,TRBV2,ATPGTVNTEAF
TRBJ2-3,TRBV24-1,ATSTGPGLKTDTQY
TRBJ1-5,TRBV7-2,ASSFRGRGDQPQH
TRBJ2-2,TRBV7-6,ASSVGTGGANTGELF
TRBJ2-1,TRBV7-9,ASSLKHNEQF
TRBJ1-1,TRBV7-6,ASSLEVGHVPEAF
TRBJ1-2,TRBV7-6,ASSLEAGGFGYT